Presented here are 23 T cell receptor beta chains from one specimen sequenced in a study of cytomegalovirus exposure and HLA in healthy donors. 13 Jbeta primers and 60 Vbeta primers were used for the PCR. Assay used: immunoSEQ multiplex PCR; TCRdb lists only in-frame clones, some missing. This listing includes 200,000 to 250,000 clones. The sequenced sample consisted of PBMCs. The origin of the receptors is a girl aged 2 to 9 in good health and CMV-seropositive.

Written as DNA, the CDR3 is TGCGCCAGCACCATAGCGGGAGGGGGCAATGAGCAGTTCTTC. Its protein product is CASTIAGGGNEQFF. V usage is TRBV5-1 and J usage is TRBJ2-1, with TRBD2 identical over 11 bases. Germline V gene data show CDR1 as SGHRS and CDR2 as YFSETQ. This CDR3 spans 14 amino acids. With V trimmed by 6 bases and J by 6 bases, 5 bases remained unmatched.

The chain has TRBV18 and TRBJ2-2, with 10 bases that match TRBD1. The CDR3 consists of 15 residues. The V gene end was trimmed by 6 bases and the J gene end by 4 bases; junction bases not matched to a gene: 5. Germline V gene sequence: CDR1 KGHSH, CDR2 LQKENI. The CDR3 loop reads CASSRDRGSTGELFF. DNA of the CDR3: TGTGCCAGCTCCCGGGACAGGGGCAGCACCGGGGAGCTGTTTTTT.

CDR3 residues: CASSLNYRADNEQFF. For the CDR3, the DNA is TGTGCCAGCAGCTTAAATTACAGGGCCGACAATGAGCAGTTCTTC. This sequence joins TRBV13 and TRBJ2-1, with D perhaps TRBD1 (6 bases). The CDR3 extends over 15 amino acids. V was shortened by 2 bases and J by 5 bases, with 13 bases between the two germline ends. The germline V gene has CDR1 PRHDT and CDR2 FYEKMQ (reference sequence).

The gene calls are TRBV7-8 and TRBJ1-1; D unclear. Germline-derived CDR1 and CDR2 are SGHVS and FQNEAQ. The CDR3 has 14 residues. The V end lost 5 bases, the J end lost 7 bases, and 17 bases lay between the germline ends. Written as DNA, the CDR3 is TGTGCCAGCAGCGATCTAACAGAATCCATTGAAGCTTTCTTT. Encoded protein: CASSDLTESIEAFF. The whole variable domain, remainder taken from reference TRBV7-8 and TRBJ1-1, is GAGVSQSPRYKVAKRGQDVALRCDPISGHVSLFWYQQALGQGPEFLTYFQNEAQLDKSGLPSDRFFAERPEGSVSTLKIQRTQQEDSAVYLCASSDLTESIEAFFGQGTRLTVV.

The rearrangement uses TRBV2 and TRBJ2-7, with no clear D. Germline CDR1 SNHLY, CDR2 FYNNEI. This CDR3 has 12 residues. Trimming removed 5 bases at V and 6 bases at J, with 11 bases between. The CDR3 sequence: CASSPTHSEQYF. In DNA, the CDR3 is TGTGCCAGCAGTCCTACCCACAGCGAGCAGTACTTC.

The DNA for the CDR3 is TGCGCCAGCAGCCAAGTAGCGGCAGACTTTGGCTACACCTTC. Translating gives CASSQVAADFGYTF. J is TRBJ1-2 and V is TRBV4-1; no definite D call. The CDR3 is 14 residues long. V lost 1 base, J lost 7 bases, and 13 bases lay in between. Germline V lookup: CDR1 MGHRA, CDR2 YSYEKL.

The chain is built from TRBV7-8 and TRBJ2-7; the match to TRBD1 covers 8 bases. Per the germline V gene, CDR1 is SGHVS and CDR2 is FQNEAQ. This CDR3 has 14 amino acids. V lost 1 base to trimming and J lost 7 bases; unmatched junction nucleotides: 6. As DNA, the CDR3 is TGTGCCAGCAGCTTAGTTAGGACAGGGTGGGAGCAGTACTTC. It is translated as CASSLVRTGWEQYF.

This sequence joins TRBV27 and TRBJ2-7, with 10 bases lining up with TRBD2. With 8 bases clipped from V and 2 bases from J, the junction kept 6 bases outside the gene matches. The germline V gene encodes CDR1 MNHEY and CDR2 SMNVEV (reference sequence). This CDR3 is built from 14 residues. The chain's CDR3 is CASGGLAFAYEQYF. The CDR3, as DNA: TGTGCCAGCGGGGGACTAGCGTTCGCCTACGAGCAGTACTTC.

As concerns this clone: One end of the junction is discordant with germline, which a read error may explain. This chain uses TRBV6-6 with TRBJ1-2; TRBD1 aligns across 11 bases. The CDR3 has 16 residues. Per germline, CDR1 MNHNY and CDR2 SVGAGI (reference sequence). The CDR3 DNA is TGTGCCAGCAGCTACTCCCGGGACAGGGGGAAATATGGCTACACCTTC. Translating it yields CASSYSRDRGKYGYTF.

J is TRBJ2-7 and V is TRBV28; 11 nucleotides line up with TRBD1. The CDR3 sequence is 15 residues long. J lost 2 bases, V lost 5 bases, and 5 bases had no gene match. In germline, CDR1 is MDHEN, CDR2 SYDVKM. DNA for the CDR3: TGTGCCAGCAGTATACGGACAGGGGGCCCCTACGAGCAGTACTTC. It codes for CASSIRTGGPYEQYF.

V gene TRBV7-8 combines with J gene TRBJ2-5, with D uncertain. Judging by the DNA end, TRBJ2-7 fits better; the J call may be wrong. The CDR3 contains 12 residues. Looked up from germline, CDR1 is SGHVS and CDR2 is FQNEAQ. The CDR3 spells CASSLGSSEQYF. The CDR3 DNA reads TGTGCCAGCAGCTTAGGATCTAGCGAGCAGTACTTC.

The V gene is TRBV20-1, the J gene TRBJ2-1; 9 nucleotides align to TRBD1. CDR1 is DFQATT and CDR2 is SNEGSKA in the germline V gene (reference sequence). J was trimmed by 14 bases and V by 2 bases; bases with no gene match: 4. The CDR3 has 11 residues. The CDR3 DNA sequence: TGCAGTGCTAGATACCGGGACAGGGAGTTCTTC. Protein: CSARYRDREFF.

The chain couples TRBV19 to TRBJ2-7; 7 nucleotides line up with TRBD2. V was clipped by 6 bases and J by 1 base; unmatched bases: 12. The germline CDR1 and CDR2 sequences are LNHDA and SQIVND (reference sequence). The CDR3 sequence is 16 residues long. CDR3 nucleotide sequence: TGTGCCAGTAGCTTTTCCGGAACTAGCGCTTCCTACGAGCAGTACTTC. Protein sequence: CASSFSGTSASYEQYF.

The chain links TRBV5-4 to TRBJ2-3; weak D call: TRBD2 (6 bases). The V gene's germline CDR1 is SGHNT and CDR2 YYREEE (reference sequence). Trimming took off 4 bases at V and 5 bases at J, with 14 bases between the two ends. The CDR3 has 14 residues. The CDR3 loop reads CASSQGSGLDTQYF. The CDR3 DNA is TGTGCCAGCAGCCAAGGTTCGGGACTAGATACGCAGTATTTT.

The V and J genes are TRBV7-9 and TRBJ2-1, with D maybe TRBD2 (5 bases). Germline V lookup: CDR1 SEHNR, CDR2 FQNEAQ (reference sequence). The CDR3 extends over 14 amino acids. Between the trimmed V and J ends, which lost 6 bases and 5 bases, there was a span of 14 bases. The DNA of the CDR3 is TGTGCCAGCAGACTCATAGGGAGCGACAATGAGCAGTTCTTC. Encoded protein: CASRLIGSDNEQFF.

The rearrangement uses TRBV7-6 and TRBJ1-4; D may be TRBD1 (6 bases). The V and J ends lost 6 bases and 0 bases respectively, with 23 bases between them. This CDR3 region has 19 residues. In germline, CDR1 is SGHVS, CDR2 FNYEAQ. The CDR3 bases are TGTGCCAGCAGTCGCCTTACAGGGATCGGACGTGCAACTAATGAAAAACTGTTTTTT. Its protein product is CASSRLTGIGRATNEKLFF.

The CDR3 DNA sequence: TGTGCCATCAGTGAGTCGCGGCAGGGGGCGCCCGGCAATGAAAAACTGTTTTTT. As protein: CAISESRQGAPGNEKLFF. This chain joins TRBV10-3 and TRBJ1-4; 8 bases fit TRBD1. From germline, CDR1 is ENHRY and CDR2 SYGVKD. V lost 0 bases and J lost 5; bases outside the gene matches: 11. CDR3 length equals 18 residues.

V and J are TRBV5-6 and TRBJ1-1, with D unresolved. The CDR3 loop spans 10 amino acids. CDR1 and CDR2 (germline): SGHDT, YYEEEE. V was cut by 5 bases and J by 10 bases, with 9 bases left in between. CDR3 sequence reads: CASSARGAFF. The CDR3 DNA follows: TGTGCCAGCAGTGCGCGTGGAGCTTTCTTT.

The chain recombines TRBV5-4 with TRBJ1-1; maybe TRBD1 (6 bases). In germline, CDR1 is SGHNT, CDR2 YYREEE (reference sequence). Trimming cost V 2 bases and J 1 base, with 9 bases left between them. The CDR3 has 14 amino acids. CDR3 sequence (DNA): TGTGCCAGCAGCTTAGGCAGGGGGAACACTGAAGCTTTCTTT. It translates to CASSLGRGNTEAFF.

The chain employs TRBV25-1 and TRBJ2-7, with 7 bases fitting TRBD1. The CDR3 covers 12 residues. Trimming cost V 6 bases and J 3 bases; bases outside gene matches: 2. Germline V lookup: CDR1 MGHDK, CDR2 SYGVNS. The CDR3 spells CASSRQGYEQYF. CDR3 bases: TGTGCCAGCAGCCGACAGGGCTACGAGCAGTACTTC.

J is TRBJ2-2 and V is TRBV9; TRBD1 matches 7 bases. Germline CDR1 reads SGDLS; CDR2 reads YYNGEE. The CDR3 runs to 15 residues. The J segment lost 5 bases and the V segment lost 4 bases, leaving 8 bases of the junction unmatched. The CDR3, as DNA: TGTGCCAGCAGCAACCGACAGGGCCCGACCGGGGAGCTGTTTTTT. Residues: CASSNRQGPTGELFF.

This chain joins TRBV10-1 and TRBJ1-5; D gene uncertain. Trimming pared 0 bases from V and 4 bases from J, leaving 4 bases between. The CDR3 contains 13 residues. In germline, CDR1 is WNHNN, CDR2 SYGVQD (reference sequence). CDR3 bases: TGCGCCAGCAGTGAGTCTCAGAATCAGCCCCAGCATTTT. As protein: CASSESQNQPQHF.

The chain uses TRBV5-8 and TRBJ2-1; TRBD2 matches at 14 bases. The CDR3 length is 20 residues. Germline values: CDR1 SGHTS, CDR2 YDEGEE. The J segment lost 7 bases and the V segment lost 2 bases, leaving 17 bases of the junction unmatched. The CDR3 is CASSLTGLAGAYAGQNEQFF. CDR3 DNA: TGTGCCAGCAGCTTAACGGGACTAGCGGGAGCCTACGCCGGGCAAAATGAGCAGTTCTTC.